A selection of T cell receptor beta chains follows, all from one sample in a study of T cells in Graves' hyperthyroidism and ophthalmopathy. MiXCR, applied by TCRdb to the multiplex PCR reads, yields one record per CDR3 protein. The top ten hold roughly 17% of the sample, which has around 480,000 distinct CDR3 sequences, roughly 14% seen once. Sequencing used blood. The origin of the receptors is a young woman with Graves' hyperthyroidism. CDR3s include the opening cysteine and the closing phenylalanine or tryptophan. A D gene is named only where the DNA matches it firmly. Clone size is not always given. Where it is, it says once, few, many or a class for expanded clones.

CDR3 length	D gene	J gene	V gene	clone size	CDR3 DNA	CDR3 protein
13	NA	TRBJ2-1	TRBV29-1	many	TGCAGCCCGTTTCCGGGAGAGGACAATGAGCAGTTCTTC	CSPFPGEDNEQFF
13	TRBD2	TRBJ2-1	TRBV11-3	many	TGTGCCAGCGGCCGGACTAGCGGTAATGAGCAGTTCTTC	CASGRTSGNEQFF
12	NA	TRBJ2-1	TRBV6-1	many	TGTGCCAGCAGAGGACAGCACAATGAGCAGTTCTTC	CASRGQHNEQFF
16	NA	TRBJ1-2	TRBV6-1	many	TGTGCCAGCACACTGGACAGTCGAGGAGCCTTTATTAGCTACACCTTC	CASTLDSRGAFISYTF
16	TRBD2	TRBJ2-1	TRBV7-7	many	TGTGCTAGCAGCCTCGGGGGTAGCGGGAGTATCGATGAGCAGTTCTTC	CASSLGGSGSIDEQFF
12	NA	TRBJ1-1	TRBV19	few	TGTGCCAGTAAGGAGGGACCCACTGAAGCTTTCTTT	CASKEGPTEAFF
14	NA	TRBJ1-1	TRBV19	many	TGTGCCAGTAGTATTCGGGGGATGAGCACTGAAGCTTTCTTT	CASSIRGMSTEAFF
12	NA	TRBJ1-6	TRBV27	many	TGTGCCAGCAGTTTACTCCATTCACCCCTCCACTTT	CASSLLHSPLHF
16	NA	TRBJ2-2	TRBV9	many	TGTGCCAGCAGCGTAGGCGCAGGGGCGAACACCGGGGAGCTGTTTTTT	CASSVGAGANTGELFF
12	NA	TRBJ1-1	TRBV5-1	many	TGCGCCAGCAGCCCTGACTACACTGAAGCTTTCTTT	CASSPDYTEAFF
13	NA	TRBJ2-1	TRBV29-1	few	TGCAGCGTTGAAGGCACTGGGTGGGATGAGCAGTTCTTC	CSVEGTGWDEQFF
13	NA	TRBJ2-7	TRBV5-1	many	TGCGCCAGCAGCTTCGACAGCTCCTACGAGCAGTACTTC	CASSFDSSYEQYF
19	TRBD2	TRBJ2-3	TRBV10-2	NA	TGCGCCAGCAGTTACCCCACTGGACTAGCGGGATTTAGCACAGATACGCAGTATTTT	CASSYPTGLAGFSTDTQYF
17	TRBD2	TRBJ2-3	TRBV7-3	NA	TGTGGCAGCAGCTTAACGCTAGCGGGAGGGCCTGCAGATACGCAGTATTTT	CGSSLTLAGGPADTQYF
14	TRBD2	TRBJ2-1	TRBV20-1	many	TGCAGTGCTGGGACTAGCGGGAGTAGCGATGAGCAGTTCTTC	CSAGTSGSSDEQFF
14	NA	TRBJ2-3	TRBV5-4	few	TGTGCCAGCAGCTTCCAGGGTGGCCCAGATACGCAGTATTTT	CASSFQGGPDTQYF
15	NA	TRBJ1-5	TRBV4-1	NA	TGCGCCAGCAGCCAAGAATGGGACAGCAATCAGCCCCAGCATTTT	CASSQEWDSNQPQHF
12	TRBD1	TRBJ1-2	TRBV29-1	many	TGCAGCGTGAGGGGGGACAGCCTTGGCTACACCTTC	CSVRGDSLGYTF
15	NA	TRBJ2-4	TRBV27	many	TGTGCCAGCAGTTTATCGGCAGGATGGGGAAACATTCAGTACTTC	CASSLSAGWGNIQYF
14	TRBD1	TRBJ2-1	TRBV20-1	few	TGCAGTGCTTCCACAGGGGTGTTACACAATGAGCAGTTCTTC	CSASTGVLHNEQFF
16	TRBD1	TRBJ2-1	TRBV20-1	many	TGCAGTGCTAGGATACTTAGGGGACAGGGGGCGAATGAGCAGTTCTTC	CSARILRGQGANEQFF
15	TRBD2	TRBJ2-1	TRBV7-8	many	TGTGCCAGCAGCTTATCGGGAGCGGGAGCCGGTGAGCAGTTCTTC	CASSLSGAGAGEQFF
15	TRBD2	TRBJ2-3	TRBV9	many	TGTGCCAGCAGCGCCATTAGCGGGACCCCAGATACGCAGTATTTT	CASSAISGTPDTQYF
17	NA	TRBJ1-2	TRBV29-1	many	TGCAGCGTTGTAGGCCTTCGCGGCGGGAACCTTAACTATGGCTACACCTTC	CSVVGLRGGNLNYGYTF
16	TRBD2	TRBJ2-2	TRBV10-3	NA	TGTGCCACCAGACCTAGCGGGAGAGAATGGACCGGGGAGCTGTTTTTT	CATRPSGREWTGELFF
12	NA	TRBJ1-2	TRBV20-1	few	TGCAGTGCGGCGTCTACTAACTATGGCTACACCTTC	CSAASTNYGYTF